This T cell receptor (beta chain) was recorded in a study of T cell repertoires in cytomegalovirus infection. Study-wide context: Indications came from public TCR beta signatures; they pointed to CMV infection and to a matching HLA type.

Study-level points and caveats: Public TCR beta family frequency separated CMV-and-HLA carriers, including in an independent cohort.

TCRdb redid the calling of the reads with MiXCR, one entry per CDR3 protein. The sample consists of 200,000 or so distinct CDR3 sequences, about 38% of them appearing once. J lost 5 bases, V lost 5 bases, and 9 bases had no gene match. Looked up from germline, CDR1 is SGHVS and CDR2 is FQNEAQ. The CDR3 contains 16 residues. In its sample, this clonotype was seen a few times. Antigen: not known. The V gene is TRBV7-8, the J gene TRBJ2-5, with 12 bases aligning to TRBD2. This clonotype originated in a human donor in good health (CMV status not recorded). Some clones in this sample may be carry-over from other donors' samples. This specimen consisted of CD8+ T cells from cultured PBMCs, obtained from culture after CMV antigen stimulation. CDR3 sequence: CASSRRGLAGIETQYF. The CDR3 DNA reads TGTGCCAGCAGCCGCCGCGGACTAGCGGGGATTGAGACCCAGTACTTC. Supplemented by reference TRBV7-8 and TRBJ2-5, the full variable domain reads GAGVSQSPRYKVAKRGQDVALRCDPISGHVSLFWYQQALGQGPEFLTYFQNEAQLDKSGLPSDRFFAERPEGSVSTLKIQRTQQEDSAVYLCASSRRGLAGIETQYFGPGTRLLVL.